The T cell receptor (beta chain) described here comes from a study of cytomegalovirus exposure and HLA in healthy donors. Note on this clone: The antigen is not known.

Study-wide points: High specificity and sensitivity for cytomegalovirus status were reported for the classifier. The study designated over 150 TCR beta chains cytomegalovirus-associated. Specificity for CMV antigens was confirmed in vitro for a few of the CMV-associated chains.

The donors belonged to the roughly 110-subject validation cohort, separate from the approximately 670-subject first cohort. Some clones are missing from TCRdb's copy, which holds only in-frame ones; the method was immunoSEQ multiplex PCR. The top ten hold 0.84% of the sample, which has more than 250,000 clones, just over 85% seen once. The receptor's source is a woman between 18 and 30 years old in good health and CMV-seronegative. Sequencing was done on a sample of PBMCs.

The CDR3 nucleotides read TGCGCCAGCAGTAACCGGGGGATAGCGGGGCTCTACAATGAGCAGTTCTTC. It encodes CASSNRGIAGLYNEQFF. The gene calls are TRBV4-1 and TRBJ2-1; the match to TRBD2 covers 8 bases. The V segment lost 6 bases and the J segment 3 bases; nucleotides outside the gene matches: 13. The germline V gene has CDR1 MGHRA and CDR2 YSYEKL. The CDR3 extends over 17 amino acids.